Below are 29 T cell receptor beta chains sequenced from a single sample in a study of identical twins. TCRdb redid the calling of the 5' RACE reads with MiXCR, one entry per CDR3 protein. Of around 280,000 distinct CDR3 sequences in the sample, approximately 8.5% were seen once. The sample was also reused in another study, on yellow fever vaccine responses in identical twins.

Specimen: memory (CD45RO+) T cells sorted from blood. These receptors came from a woman under 30 in good health.

This clonotype has at least ten counts. CDR3 in DNA: TGCAGTGCGACTCAAGAGGACAGGGCAGATACGCAGTATTTT. Residues: CSATQEDRADTQYF. V gene TRBV20-1 combines with J gene TRBJ2-3, with 8 positions matching TRBD1. CDR3 length equals 14 residues. CDR1 and CDR2 (germline): DFQATT, SNEGSKA (reference sequence). Trimming cost V 6 bases and J 4 bases; bases outside gene matches: 9.

This clonotype has only a few counts. The gene calls are TRBV28 and TRBJ1-1; the D is unclear. This CDR3 contains 12 residues. V was clipped by 10 bases and J by 3 bases, with 12 bases between them. Germline CDR1 and CDR2: MDHEN and SYDVKM. The CDR3 DNA is TGTGCCATCCAGAGGCAGCACACTGAAGCTTTCTTT. This encodes CAIQRQHTEAFF.

This clonotype was seen a handful of times. The J gene is TRBJ1-1, the V gene TRBV7-2; D not resolved. V lost 1 base to trimming and J lost 1 base, with 4 bases between them. Germline values: CDR1 SGHTA, CDR2 FQGNSA. The CDR3 totals 13 residues. As DNA, the CDR3 is TGTGCCAGCAGCTTAGTGAGGAACACTGAAGCTTTCTTT. Protein product: CASSLVRNTEAFF.

With respect to this clonotype: One junction end disagrees with the germline gene, perhaps due to a read error. The J gene is TRBJ1-1, the V gene TRBV20-1, with 7 bases aligning to TRBD1. CDR1 is DFQATT, CDR2 SNEGSKA, per germline (reference sequence). There are 15 residues in the CDR3. DNA for the CDR3: TGCAGTCCTAGAGATCTGCAGGGGGGGAACACTGAAGCTTTCTTT. Translated: CSPRDLQGGNTEAFF.

With regard to this clonotype: The junction and the germline gene differ at one end; a read error may be behind it. The chain couples TRBV7-3 to TRBJ2-1; D unresolved. CDR3 length: 17 amino acids. Germline assignment: CDR1 SGHTA and CDR2 FQGTGA. The chain's CDR3 is CASSLTAAESSYNEQFF. CDR3 DNA: TGTGCCAGCAGCCTAACGGCTGCGGAAAGCTCCTACAATGAGCAGTTCTTC.

The rearrangement uses TRBV5-6 and TRBJ1-2; maybe TRBD1 (5 bases). Germline values: CDR1 SGHDT, CDR2 YYEEEE. The V and J ends lost 2 bases and 1 base respectively, with 9 bases between them. CDR3 length: 14 residues. In DNA, the CDR3 is TGTGCCAGCAGCTTCGGCAGGGTTAACTATGGCTACACCTTC. Amino acids: CASSFGRVNYGYTF.

The genes are TRBV24-1 and TRBJ1-2; perhaps TRBD1 as D (6 bases). V lost 4 bases to trimming and J lost 2 bases, with 10 bases between them. There are 14 residues in the CDR3. Per germline, CDR1 KGHDR and CDR2 SFDVKD. The CDR3: CATSEGTRNYGYTF. The CDR3 coding sequence is TGTGCCACCAGTGAGGGGACACGCAACTATGGCTACACCTTC.

This clonotype was picked up many times. The chain links TRBV12-3 or TRBV12-4 to TRBJ1-6; 7 bases line up with TRBD1. The length of the CDR3 is 13 residues. V was clipped by 6 bases and J by 10 bases; unmatched bases: 6. This CDR3 is CASSPGQTSPLHF. The CDR3 DNA sequence: TGTGCCAGCAGCCCGGGACAGACATCACCCCTCCACTTT.

The chain has TRBV5-1 and TRBJ1-1; possible D gene TRBD1, 6 bases. The germline gives CDR1 SGHRS, CDR2 YFSETQ. V was pared by 0 bases and J by 5 bases, with 11 bases between. CDR3 length equals 14 residues. Here the CDR3 reads CASSLGTGWTEAFF. The CDR3 DNA sequence: TGCGCCAGCAGCTTGGGTACAGGGTGGACTGAAGCTTTCTTT.

This clonotype was seen many times. The V and J genes are TRBV6-2 or TRBV6-3 and TRBJ1-5, with D unresolved. V gave up 2 bases and J gave up 0 bases, with 5 bases separating them. The CDR3 covers 14 residues. The germline gives CDR1 MNHEY, CDR2 SVGEGT. DNA for the CDR3: TGTGCCAGCAGTTACGGTAATAGCAATCAGCCCCAGCATTTT. This codes for CASSYGNSNQPQHF.

CDR3 sequence: CASSVDGQLLNEQFF. The CDR3 region has the DNA TGTGCCAGCAGCGTAGATGGGCAGTTACTCAATGAGCAGTTCTTC. This chain uses TRBV9 with TRBJ2-1; D ambiguous. This CDR3 region has 15 residues. Per the germline V gene, CDR1 is SGDLS and CDR2 is YYNGEE. Trimming cost V 0 bases and J 6 bases, with 13 bases left between them. The complete variable domain, with remaining parts taken from reference TRBV9 and TRBJ2-1, reads DSGVTQTPKHLITATGQRVTLRCSPRSGDLSVYWYQQSLDQGLQFLIQYYNGEERAKGNILERFSAQQFPDLHSELNLSSLELGDSALYFCASSVDGQLLNEQFFGPGTRLTVL.

This clonotype was observed a few times. CDR3 DNA: TGCAGTGCTGTACACCCGGGACACCCGTTCTTC. Its translation: CSAVHPGHPFF. V is TRBV20-1 and J is TRBJ2-1; TRBD1 is a possible D gene (6 bases). This CDR3 spans 11 amino acids. Trimming left V 5 bases short and J 15 bases short, with 17 bases between. CDR1 is DFQATT and CDR2 is SNEGSKA in the germline V gene (reference sequence).

This clonotype appeared many times. V and J are TRBV27 and TRBJ2-1; possibly TRBD1 for D (6 bases). V lost 4 bases to trimming and J lost 5 bases, with 9 bases between them. The CDR3 runs to 13 residues. Germline-derived CDR1 and CDR2 are MNHEY and SMNVEV (reference sequence). CDR3 coding DNA: TGTGCCAGCAGTTATACAGGGAACAATGAGCAGTTCTTC. This encodes CASSYTGNNEQFF.

V gene TRBV28 combines with J gene TRBJ2-5, with D maybe TRBD2 (6 bases). CDR1 is MDHEN, CDR2 SYDVKM, per germline. Trimming stripped 3 bases from V and 0 bases from J, with 8 bases between. The CDR3 contains 14 residues. As DNA, the CDR3 is TGTGCCAGCAGTTTGCGGGACTACCAAGAGACCCAGTACTTC. Its translation: CASSLRDYQETQYF.

There are many counts of this clonotype. The J gene is TRBJ2-2, the V gene TRBV25-1; 9 bases line up with TRBD1. This CDR3 has 17 amino acids. CDR1 is MGHDK, CDR2 SYGVNS, per germline. With 2 bases clipped from V and 6 bases from J, the junction kept 10 bases outside the gene matches. This CDR3 reads CASSEPWDREKPGELFF. In DNA, the CDR3 is TGTGCCAGCAGTGAACCCTGGGACAGGGAAAAACCCGGGGAGCTGTTTTTT.

This clonotype was picked up a small number of times. The rearrangement uses TRBV3-1 and TRBJ1-2; D gene ambiguous. Between the trimmed V and J ends, which lost 6 bases and 2 bases, there was a span of 10 bases. This CDR3 has 13 amino acids. Per the germline V gene, CDR1 is LGHDT and CDR2 is YNNKEL (reference sequence). The CDR3 DNA reads as TGTGCCAGCAGGCCCGGGATAAACTATGGCTACACCTTC. Translation gives CASRPGINYGYTF.

The J gene is TRBJ1-2, the V gene TRBV5-1, with 8 bases aligning to TRBD1. This CDR3 is built from 14 residues. J gave up 2 bases and V 2 bases, and 2 bases lay outside the gene matches. CDR1 and CDR2 (germline): SGHRS, YFSETQ. The CDR3: CASSFRDRNYGYTF. CDR3 sequence (DNA): TGCGCCAGCAGCTTCCGGGACAGGAACTATGGCTACACCTTC.

In this sample, this clonotype turned up a few times. This chain's CDR3 is CSASSPAGLAISSYEQYF. The CDR3 nucleotides read TGCAGTGCTAGTTCTCCAGCGGGACTAGCAATATCCTCCTACGAGCAGTACTTC. The chain combines TRBV20-1 with TRBJ2-7, with TRBD2 matching 9 bases. J was trimmed by 0 bases and V by 3 bases; bases with no gene match: 15. The CDR3 runs 18 residues. CDR1 and CDR2 from the germline V gene are DFQATT and SNEGSKA (reference sequence).

This clonotype has just a few counts. This chain uses TRBV7-9 with TRBJ1-1; no firm D call. Germline CDR1 is SEHNR and CDR2 is FQNEAQ (reference sequence). The V end was cut by 8 bases, the J end by 8 bases, with 9 bases between. The CDR3 is 10 residues long. Here the CDR3 DNA reads TGTGCCAGCGCGGATGAGGAAGCTTTCTTT. Protein product: CASADEEAFF.

V usage is TRBV9 and J usage is TRBJ1-2, with TRBD1 matching 8 bases. The V segment lost 6 bases and the J segment 2 bases; nucleotides outside the gene matches: 18. CDR3 length: 18 amino acids. CDR1 SGDLS and CDR2 YYNGEE come from the germline V gene. CDR3 sequence: CASTSGRGGTGINYGYTF. In DNA, the CDR3 is TGTGCCAGCACCTCAGGGAGGGGCGGGACAGGAATAAACTATGGCTACACCTTC.

There are a few counts of this clonotype. The chain uses TRBV2 and TRBJ1-1, with 8 bases lining up with TRBD1. V trimming: 4 bases; J trimming: 10 bases; junction bases outside the gene matches: 11. The CDR3 covers 14 residues. Germline V gives CDR1 SNHLY, CDR2 FYNNEI. The chain's CDR3 is CASSGDRIFPGAFF. As DNA, the CDR3 is TGTGCCAGCAGTGGGGACAGGATCTTCCCGGGAGCTTTCTTT.

The table lists this clonotype with many counts. CDR3: CASNSGQYNEQFF. CDR3 DNA: TGTGCCAGCAATAGCGGGCAATACAATGAGCAGTTCTTC. This chain joins TRBV9 and TRBJ2-1; TRBD2 agrees at 7 bases. The length of the CDR3 is 13 residues. V shed 6 bases, J shed 4 bases, and the junction held 4 bases outside the gene matches. The germline V gene encodes CDR1 SGDLS and CDR2 YYNGEE.

This clonotype was counted at least ten times. The CDR3: CASSFQSSGANVLTF. The CDR3 DNA reads TGTGCCAGCAGCTTCCAGAGTTCTGGGGCCAACGTCCTGACTTTC. This chain uses TRBV7-9 with TRBJ2-6; D is uncertain. The CDR3 spans 15 residues. Looked up from germline, CDR1 is SEHNR and CDR2 is FQNEAQ (reference sequence). V was clipped by 3 bases and J by 1 base, with 7 bases between them.

This clonotype was detected a few times. The gene calls are TRBV6-2 or TRBV6-3 and TRBJ2-1; 8 positions match TRBD2. The ends lost 5 bases at V and 5 bases at J; junction bases unmatched: 11. The CDR3 is 16 residues long. Looked up from germline, CDR1 is MNHEY and CDR2 is SVGEGT. CDR3 DNA sequence: TGTGCCAGCAGTAGCCACGGGCGGGGGGCGAACAATGAGCAGTTCTTC. This translates into CASSSHGRGANNEQFF.

The chain is built from TRBV5-1 and TRBJ2-5, with D possibly matching TRBD2 (5 bases). V was cut by 2 bases and J by 5 bases, with 10 bases left in between. This CDR3 comprises 13 residues. Germline assignment: CDR1 SGHRS and CDR2 YFSETQ. The CDR3 DNA sequence: TGCGCCAGCAGCTTCGAGGGTGGGGAGACCCAGTACTTC. This gives the protein CASSFEGGETQYF.

The V and J genes are TRBV4-1 and TRBJ2-2; no clear D. V dropped 4 bases and J dropped 4 bases, with 10 bases sitting between them. The CDR3 runs to 14 residues. CDR1 and CDR2 from the germline V gene are MGHRA and YSYEKL. This chain's CDR3 is CASSLTQSTGELFF. The CDR3 DNA reads as TGCGCCAGCAGCCTCACGCAATCCACCGGGGAGCTGTTTTTT.

The V and J genes are TRBV6-5 and TRBJ2-1, with 8 bases that match TRBD2. Germline trimming cut 4 bases from V and 0 bases from J; bases unmatched to any gene: 5. The CDR3 is 16 amino acids. Looked up from germline, CDR1 is MNHEY and CDR2 is SVGAGI. The CDR3 here is CASSSTGTSSYNEQFF. For the CDR3, the DNA is TGTGCCAGCAGTTCCACCGGGACTAGCTCCTACAATGAGCAGTTCTTC.

The chain recombines TRBV24-1 with TRBJ2-1; the match to TRBD2 covers 10 bases. V gave up 5 bases and J gave up 4 bases; unmatched junction bases: 1. The CDR3 length is 14 residues. The germline V gene encodes CDR1 KGHDR and CDR2 SFDVKD. The CDR3 sequence is CATSGSGRYNEQFF. DNA of the CDR3: TGTGCCACCAGTGGTAGCGGGAGGTACAATGAGCAGTTCTTC.

This clonotype was picked up a small number of times. This sequence joins TRBV7-9 and TRBJ1-5, with D possibly TRBD1 on 5 matching bases. The V end was cut by 5 bases, the J end by 5 bases, with 7 bases between. CDR1 is SEHNR, CDR2 FQNEAQ, per germline (reference sequence). This CDR3 region has 12 residues. CDR3 nucleotide sequence: TGTGCCAGCAGCGTAGGGGATCAGCCCCAGCATTTT. Protein product: CASSVGDQPQHF.